This TCR beta chain derives from a study of cytomegalovirus exposure and HLA in healthy donors. The CDR3 is 15 amino acids. CDR1 is SGDLS, CDR2 YYNGEE, per germline. Trimming cost V 3 bases and J 2 bases; bases outside gene matches: 7. The PCR contained 60 Vbeta and 13 Jbeta primers. Assay: immunoSEQ multiplex PCR; the TCRdb copy retains only in-frame clones and omits some. The sample contains about 140,000 clones, roughly four fifths of which appear only once. This sequence joins TRBV9 and TRBJ2-5; 7 bases are a match to TRBD1. The material sequenced was PBMCs. The clonotype was recovered from a young man in good health and CMV-seropositive. In DNA form, the CDR3 reads TGTGCCAGCAGCGCAGATCCGGGACAGCAAGAGACCCAGTACTTC. This gives the protein CASSADPGQQETQYF.